The 12 T cell receptor beta chains presented below share a single source sample, sequenced in a study of T cell clonality in common variable immunodeficiency. These receptors' targets are unknown. Study-level findings and limits: In common variable immunodeficiency, TCR beta chains reportedly carried fewer deletions and N-nucleotide insertions.

Profiled with immunoSEQ multiplex PCR; TCRdb holds only in-frame clones, not every one. The sample was found to contain 30,000 to 40,000 clones, and every one recurs. The specimen sequenced was peripheral blood mononuclear cells. The receptors stem from a human donor with common variable immunodeficiency.

Turning to this clone: The CDR3 is cut off 3 residues early in the read; its end comes from the germline J gene. The chain carries TRBV6-1 and TRBJ2-5; D unclear. The V end was cut by 4 bases, the J end by 5 bases, with 11 bases between. CDR1 and CDR2 from the germline V gene are MNHNS and SASEGT. This CDR3 is 13 amino acids long. CDR3 in amino acids: CASSGARRETQYF. CDR3 bases read: TGTGCCAGCAGTGGGGCCCGCAGGGAGACC.

Ten or more counts support this clone. Sequencing ends 3 residues short of the CDR3 end; the germline J gene provides the rest. The V call is TRBV7-2, the J call TRBJ2-5, with 8 bases matching TRBD2. Germline V gene data show CDR1 as SGHTA and CDR2 as FQGNSA. With V trimmed by 3 bases and J by 4 bases, 4 bases remained unmatched. The CDR3 totals 14 residues. CDR3 loop: CASSFGLASETQYF. The sequenced CDR3 bases are TGTGCCAGCAGCTTTGGACTAGCCTCAGAGACC.

This clone was seen at least ten times. The CDR3 sequence: CATSRGDRGRQDEQYF. Incomplete CDR3 DNA: TGTGCCACCAGCAGAGGGGACAGGGGGCGCCAGGACGAG. This chain connects TRBV15 to TRBJ2-7, with 12 nucleotides matching TRBD1. The CDR3 end lies 3 residues beyond the end of the read and is filled in from the germline J gene. The germline gives CDR1 LNHNV, CDR2 YYDKDF (reference sequence). The CDR3 runs 16 residues. The J segment lost 5 bases and the V segment lost 1 base, leaving 6 bases of the junction unmatched. Full variable domain (outside the CDR3, taken from reference TRBV15 and TRBJ2-7): DAMVIQNPRYQVTQFGKPVTLSCSQTLNHNVMYWYQQKSSQAPKLLFHYYDKDFNNEADTPDNFQSRRPNTSFCFLDIRSPGLGDTAMYLCATSRGDRGRQDEQYFGPGTRLTVT.

This clone was counted at least ten times. Coverage ceases 3 residues before the CDR3 finishes, and the germline J gene fills in the end. J is TRBJ2-1 and V is TRBV18, with D tentatively TRBD2 (5 bases). The CDR3 runs to 13 residues. Germline CDR1 reads KGHSH; CDR2 reads LQKENI. The V end was cut by 2 bases, the J end by 3 bases, with 5 bases between. This CDR3 reads CASSPTSYNEQFF. The part of the CDR3 DNA that was read is TGTGCCAGCTCACCAACTAGCTACAATGAG. Supplemented by reference TRBV18 and TRBJ2-1, the full variable domain reads NAGVMQNPRHLVRRRGQEARLRCSPMKGHSHVYWYRQLPEEGLKFMVYLQKENIIDESGMPKERFSAEFPKEGPSILRIQQVVRGDSAAYFCASSPTSYNEQFFGPGTRLTVL.

This clone showed up many times. Read sequence stops 3 residues before the CDR3 end, and the germline J gene provides the missing end. V and J are TRBV5-1 and TRBJ2-5, with TRBD1 matching 8 bases. The V segment lost 2 bases and the J segment 5 bases; nucleotides outside the gene matches: 5. The CDR3 length is 14 residues. Germline CDR1 is SGHRS and CDR2 is YFSETQ. CDR3: CASSFQGARETQYF. CDR3 DNA (partial): TGCGCCAGCAGCTTCCAGGGGGCGCGGGAGACC.

A remark on this clone: The junction shows a germline mismatch at one end, possibly a read error. The sequence runs out 3 residues before the end of the CDR3; the remainder is reconstructed from the germline J gene. The V gene is TRBV7-2, the J gene TRBJ2-7; 9 positions agree with TRBD2. Germline loops: CDR1 SGHTA, CDR2 FQGNSA. CDR3 length equals 15 residues. The part of the CDR3 DNA that was read is TGTGCCAGCAGTTTAGCGGGAGTGGGGGCTCGCGAG. Amino acids: CASSLAGVGARE. The entire CDR3 protein is CASSLAGVGAREQYF.

This clone was seen at least ten times. The CDR3 DNA, read in part, is TGTGCCAGCAGCCAGGGACTATCCGGGACC. Translating it yields CASSQGLSGT. The complete CDR3 reads CASSQGLSGTQYF. The chain joins TRBV12-3 or TRBV12-4 to TRBJ2-5, with 7 bases that match TRBD2. The read terminates 3 residues ahead of where the CDR3 ends, so the germline J gene completes it. V shed 6 bases and J 7 bases; nucleotides not matched to a gene: 8. The CDR3 length is 13 residues.

This clone was seen a few times. The CDR3 goes on 3 residues after the read ends, and that part is filled in from the germline J gene. The chain carries TRBV11-2 and TRBJ1-6; unclear D gene. The V gene's germline CDR1 is SGHAT and CDR2 FQNNGV. The CDR3 sequence is 15 residues long. The germline V and J ends were trimmed by 5 bases and 12 bases, with 20 bases remaining between them. The CDR3 DNA, read in part, is TGTGCCAGCAGCGTTTCAACGGGTTTATTAGGACCC. Encoded protein: CASSVSTGLLGP. The entire CDR3 protein reads CASSVSTGLLGPLHF.

This clone was found many times. The CDR3 end is not reached by the read, which stops 3 residues before it; the germline J gene fills it in. V is TRBV27 and J is TRBJ2-5; the match to TRBD1 covers 8 bases. Per the germline V gene, CDR1 is MNHEY and CDR2 is SMNVEV (reference sequence). The V and J ends lost 3 bases and 2 bases, in that order; junction bases with no gene match: 5. The CDR3 is 15 amino acids. The sequenced part of the CDR3 DNA is TGTGCCAGCAGTTTCATTTACAGGGGGCAAGAGACC. Protein product: CASSFIYRGQET. The CDR3 in full is CASSFIYRGQETQYF.

This clone was observed a handful of times. The read gets to within 3 residues of the CDR3 end, and the germline J gene fills in the rest. The rearrangement links TRBV30 to TRBJ2-5, with TRBD1 matching 8 bases. Trimming took 1 base from V and 6 from J; bases not matched to a gene: 16. The CDR3 length is 17 residues. CDR1 and CDR2 (germline): GTSNPN, SVGIG (reference sequence). CDR3 sequence: CAWSGGPDRGKSKTQYF. CDR3 bases read: TGTGCCTGGAGTGGGGGTCCCGACAGGGGAAAGAGTAAGACC.

In this sample, this clone turned up many times. Read sequence stops 3 residues before the CDR3 end, and the germline J gene provides the missing end. The genes are TRBV4-1 and TRBJ2-1; 11 nucleotides agree with TRBD2. V lost 2 bases, J lost 6 bases, and 9 bases stayed unmatched. CDR1 and CDR2 (germline): MGHRA, YSYEKL. The CDR3 is made up of 17 amino acids. CDR3 residues: CASSQPTSGILSNEQFF. Incomplete CDR3 DNA: TGCGCCAGCAGCCAACCGACTAGCGGGATCCTCAGCAATGAG.

In this sample, this clone turned up a few times. From the germline J gene comes the end of the CDR3, since the read stops 3 residues before it. The chain carries TRBV20-1 and TRBJ2-1; 12 bases align to TRBD2. Germline lookup yields CDR1 DFQATT and CDR2 SNEGSKA (reference sequence). Unmatched junction bases numbered 3, after V lost 8 bases and J lost 7 bases. The CDR3 is made up of 12 amino acids. CDR3: CSLAGGLNEQFF. The DNA read from the CDR3 is TGCAGTCTAGCGGGAGGGTTGAATGAG.